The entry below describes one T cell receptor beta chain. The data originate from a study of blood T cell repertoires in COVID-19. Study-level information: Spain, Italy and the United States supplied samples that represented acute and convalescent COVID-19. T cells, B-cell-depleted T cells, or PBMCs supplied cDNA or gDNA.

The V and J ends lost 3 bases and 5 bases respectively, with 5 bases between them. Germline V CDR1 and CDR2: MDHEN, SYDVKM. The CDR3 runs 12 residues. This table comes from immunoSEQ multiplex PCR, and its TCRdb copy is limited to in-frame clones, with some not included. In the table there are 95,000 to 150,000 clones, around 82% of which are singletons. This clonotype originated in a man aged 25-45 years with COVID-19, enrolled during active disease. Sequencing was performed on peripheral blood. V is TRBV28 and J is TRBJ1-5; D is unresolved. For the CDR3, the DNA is TGTGCCAGCAGTTTCGTTGATCAGCCCCAGCATTTT. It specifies CASSFVDQPQHF.